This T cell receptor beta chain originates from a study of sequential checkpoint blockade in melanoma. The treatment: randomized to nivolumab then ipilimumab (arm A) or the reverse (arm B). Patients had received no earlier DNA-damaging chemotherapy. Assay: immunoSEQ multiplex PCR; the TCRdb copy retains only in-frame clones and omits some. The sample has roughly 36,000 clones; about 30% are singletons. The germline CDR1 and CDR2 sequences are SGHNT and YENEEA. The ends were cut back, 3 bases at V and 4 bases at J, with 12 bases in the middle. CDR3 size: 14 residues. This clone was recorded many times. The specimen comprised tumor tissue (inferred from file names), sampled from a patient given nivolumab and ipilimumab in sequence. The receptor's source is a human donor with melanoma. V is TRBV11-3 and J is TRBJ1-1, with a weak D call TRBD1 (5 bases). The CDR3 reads CASSFMGEGTEAFF. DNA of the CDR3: TGTGCCAGCAGCTTCATGGGGGAGGGCACTGAAGCTTTCTTT.